This T cell receptor (beta chain) originates from a study of beta chain features in type 1 diabetes (dated by TCRdb to the late 2010s). Study-level background: No differences in mean age, gender distribution, total cell number or subset yield were found between patients and healthy donors. In the study, TCRB repertoires of sorted circulating CD4+ T cell subsets from recently diagnosed type 1 diabetes patients were compared with those of matched healthy donors. Regulatory and stem cell-like memory subsets were isolated from only 8 patients and 8 healthy donors, whereas naive and central memory subsets came from all 28 donors. A total of roughly 99,000,000 sorted cells were examined across all samples, and the number of cells per subset was strongly correlated with RNA yield.

Each donor gave one peripheral blood draw, approximately 100 mL on average, collected into heparinised tubes. A BD FACSAria II and a panel including CD45RO, CCR7, CD25, CD127, CD95 and CD27 were used to sort naive, central memory, regulatory and stem cell-like memory CD4+ T cells. Every sorted population had a purity above 98%. PBMCs were separated immediately by Lymphoprep density gradient centrifugation and were stained directly, without being cultured. So that batch effects would be minimized, each experiment stained and sorted samples in pairs, pairing one healthy donor with one patient. The High Capacity cDNA Reverse Transcription Kit was used to reverse transcribe all of the isolated RNA, meaning that expressed TCRB transcripts were what got sequenced. Deep immunoSEQ sequencing was applied to naive, central memory and regulatory T cell samples, giving an average of about 3.6 million total reads per sample. Sorted cells were lysed in RLT buffer and RNA was extracted with DNase-treated RNeasy Micro or Mini kits, depending on cell number. Each cell subset was processed separately to prevent cross-contamination, with patient and healthy donor samples processed together. TCRB sequences were amplified from cDNA with the immunoSEQ multiplex PCR, producing 87-bp fragments spanning the CDR3 region. The amplicons were sequenced using the Illumina HiSeq platform. In the authors' own workflow: Synthetic template baselines were used to correct PCR bias computationally, reads within Hamming distance 2 were collapsed together, and singletons that could not be merged were discarded. Reads were aligned against IMGT so that V, D and J genes, CDR3 length and insertions or deletions at six rearrangement sites could be assigned. Within each subset, clonotype counts were normalized to sorted cell number, after which true diversity and Gini coefficients were computed with the tcR R package. Repertoire sharing was quantified using the overlap coefficient calculated on TCRB nucleotide sequences. As a proxy for the pre-selection repertoire, out-of-frame TCRB sequences from naive cells were analyzed. Held by TCRdb, this immuneACCESS table contains in-frame sequences only and omits some clones. Under half of the omission traces to an unresolved V gene where checked; the cause of the rest is unknown. The V and J calls and the clone size are those of that table, but D and trimming were determined from the DNA. The sample table records about 660,000 clones; around an eighth of these occur just once. The ten largest clones add up to 0.03% to 0.045% of the sample.

CDR1 and CDR2 are drawn from the germline V gene: SGHRS, YFSETQ. Trimming costs V 2 bases and J 2 bases, and their ends lie 11 bases apart. The CDR3 has 14 amino acids, counting the end cysteine and phenylalanine. Of the read, only the CDR3 DNA is kept; its 42 bases are in frame from base 1. This clone was recorded a few times. Its antigen is currently not known. No much larger clonotype is one base removed from it; base qualities were not supplied. Study-wide conclusions, independent of this receptor: PCR might favor shorter templates, but patient and control samples were amplified and corrected together, so any skew would affect both groups equally. Sequencing cDNA rather than genomic DNA could over-represent highly expressing activated cells, although activation and CD3 levels did not differ between groups. A moderate but significant shortening of TCRB CDR3 length was observed in type 1 diabetes patients in all four CD4+ subsets. The naive, central memory and regulatory TCRB repertoires appeared to resemble one another more closely among patients than among healthy donors. Fewer insertions and more nucleotide deletions at VDJ recombination sites were observed in patients with type 1 diabetes, implying thymic rearrangement abnormalities. HLA sub-analyses involved small numbers of individuals, so any influence of HLA type on TCRB rearrangement remained unresolved.

Sample: naive CD4+ T cells from blood. The sample's cell subset or site, from its label and the paper: true naive CD4+ T cells. The clonotype originates from a man younger than 35 with type 1 diabetes. The V and J genes are TRBV5-1 and TRBJ2-7; the D gene assignment is ambiguous. The DNA reads as follows: TGCGCCAGCAGCTTTACCCAGCCCCCCTACGAGCAGTACTTC. This translates into CASSFTQPPYEQYF.